The entry below gives a single T cell receptor (beta chain) sequence along with its context. The antigen remains unidentified. The PCR was carried out with 60 Vbeta primers and 13 Jbeta primers. Sequencing was performed with immunoSEQ multiplex PCR; in TCRdb, only in-frame clones are kept and a portion is missing. The table shows around 150,000 clones, with 76% occurring only once. The sample is drawn from a study of cytomegalovirus exposure and HLA in healthy donors. The study's findings and limits: In an earlier analysis, in some 600 donors, most V segments appeared productive either ~87% or ~30% of the time.

This CDR3 is built from 15 residues. The donors were healthy bone marrow donors. Sequencing used PBMCs. The chain uses TRBV21-1 and TRBJ1-1. TRBV21-1 is shown as a pseudogene. The receptor's source is a woman between 40 and 55 years old in good health and CMV-seronegative. The CDR3 DNA is TGTGCCAGCAGCAAAGGTCGTCCGGGAGGGTTTGAAGCTTTCTTT. It codes for CASSKGRPGGFEAFF.